The text below deals with one T cell receptor (beta chain). Profiled with immunoSEQ multiplex PCR; TCRdb holds only in-frame clones, not every one. This table has roughly 2.6 million clones, around nine tenths appearing once. The length of the CDR3 is 11 residues. Germline CDR1 WSHSY, CDR2 SAAADI. Between the trimmed V and J ends, which lost 3 bases and 12 bases, there was a span of 9 bases. This record belongs to a study of shared clonotypes between healthy human individuals. The clonotype was recovered from a man in his late teens or twenties in good health. The gene calls are TRBV10-2 and TRBJ2-1; D gene ambiguous. The sample comprised naive CD4+ T cells sorted from blood. Stated subset: CD45RA+ positively selected. CDR3 amino acids: CASSEVSAQFF. The CDR3 DNA reads as TGCGCCAGCAGTGAAGTCTCTGCGCAGTTCTTC.